This record covers a single T cell receptor (beta chain). Its antigen is unknown. V lost 2 bases and J lost 7; bases outside the gene matches: 7. The CDR3 extends over 15 amino acids. Germline assignment: CDR1 MDHEN and CDR2 SYDVKM. The data stem from a study of tissue T cells after allogeneic stem cell transplantation. Whole-study context: Viable blood and marrow gave sorted CD3+ T cells if numbers allowed.

General study results and limits: This small cohort was clinically heterogeneous, and sampling depth was a limitation.

This table comes from immunoSEQ multiplex PCR, and its TCRdb copy is limited to in-frame clones, with some not included. Found here are about 5,700 clones, over 65% of them singletons; the top ten hold about 5%. The receptor was isolated from a man aged 40-75 years who later had graft-versus-host disease after an allogeneic stem cell transplant. The sequencing used blood, collected before transplantation. V is TRBV28 and J is TRBJ2-7; 11 positions agree with TRBD2. CDR3 residues: CASSLLAGGLGEQYF. The CDR3 coding sequence is TGTGCCAGCAGTTTACTAGCGGGAGGTTTGGGGGAGCAGTACTTC.